This T cell receptor (beta chain) was observed in a study of blood T cells in healthy people across ages. PCR was performed a second time for about 7 to 11 cycles using a sample-barcoded 5' primer and a J-beta primer mix. Tags on each cDNA molecule came from a template-switch adaptor with 12 random nucleotides. Via MiXCR, TCRdb re-called the 5' RACE reads, giving one row per CDR3 protein. Of about 770,000 distinct CDR3 sequences in the sample, around 43% were seen once. This clonotype was seen more than once but under ten times. The germline V gene encodes CDR1 MDHEN and CDR2 SYDVKM. Germline trimming cut 6 bases from V and 8 bases from J; bases unmatched to any gene: 9. CDR3 length: 13 amino acids.

The origin of this receptor is a man between 60 and 70 years old in good health. The genes are TRBV28 and TRBJ1-2; 7 bases are shared with TRBD1. Material for sequencing was blood. CDR3 in amino acids: CASSSNRGWGYTF. CDR3 in DNA: TGTGCCAGCAGCTCGAACAGGGGATGGGGCTACACCTTC.